Listed below are T cell receptor beta chains from one sample, sequenced in a study of T-cell reconstitution after alpha-beta-depleted transplantation in children. TCRdb recomputed calls from the PCR reads with MiXCR, one row per CDR3 protein. Of about 340,000 distinct CDR3 sequences listed, 15% to 20% are singletons. This material consisted of PBMCs, mostly from graft donor cells, taken 360 days after TCRalphabeta/CD19-depleted stem cell transplant. The receptors shown here come from a male patient aged 2 to 9 who had a stem cell transplant for acute lymphoblastic leukemia, so the T cells may come from the graft donor. The CDR3 runs from the conserved cysteine through the conserved F or W. The D gene is left open where the match is weak. Size is stated for part of the rows, as once, few or many counts, or as a class when the clone is expanded.

TRBV6-5,many,TRBD2,TRBJ2-7,TGTGCCAGCAGTTATTATGGACTAGCGGGTTACGAGCAGTACTTC,CASSYYGLAGYEQYF
TRBV4-1,few,TRBD1,TRBJ2-6,TGCGCCAGCAGCCAAGATAGGACAGGAGACTATTCCTTCTCTGGGGCCAACGTCCTGACTTTC,CASSQDRTGDYSFSGANVLTF
TRBV28,few,TRBD1,TRBJ2-1,TGTGCCAGCAGTTGGACCGGGACAGGGAAGTATGAGCAGTTCTTC,CASSWTGTGKYEQFF
TRBV5-1,-,-,TRBJ2-7,TGCGCCAGCAGCGTTGAGGGGAGTTCCCCTATGGAGCAGTACTTC,CASSVEGSSPMEQYF
TRBV9,-,TRBD1,TRBJ2-7,TGTGCCAGCAGCCCGAGCGGGACAGGGGGCTATTACGAGCAGTACTTC,CASSPSGTGGYYEQYF
TRBV10-3,few,-,TRBJ2-1,TGTGCCATCAGTGAGTTCGGCACAGGTGAGCAGTTCTTC,CAISEFGTGEQFF
TRBV5-1,many,TRBD2,TRBJ2-3,TGCGCCAGCAGCTTGGCGGGAGGGCCGGGAGATACGCAGTATTTT,CASSLAGGPGDTQYF
TRBV4-1,-,TRBD2,TRBJ2-7,TGCGCCAGCAGCCGCGAAGCTAGCGGGAGCTTCCACGAGCAGTACTTC,CASSREASGSFHEQYF
TRBV20-1,few,TRBD2,TRBJ2-7,TGCAGTGCTGAGCGGGAGGGACTCTACGAGCAGTACTTC,CSAEREGLYEQYF
TRBV20-1,many,TRBD1,TRBJ2-7,TGCAGTGCTAGAGGCTGGGGGACAGCTTCCTACGAGCAGTACTTC,CSARGWGTASYEQYF
TRBV6-2/TRBV6-3,few,-,TRBJ2-2,TGTGCCAGCAGAGTGACTAGTTTTACCGGGGAGCTGTTTTTT,CASRVTSFTGELFF
TRBV7-9,few,-,TRBJ1-6,TGTGCCAGCAGCTCAGAACCCGGGCCCCTCCACTTT,CASSSEPGPLHF
TRBV15,few,TRBD2,TRBJ2-7,TGTGCCACCAGCAGAGATCCGGGGGGGACCTACGAGCAGTACTTC,CATSRDPGGTYEQYF
TRBV3-1,many,-,TRBJ2-1,TGTGCCAGCAGCCAAGTTAGTCAGGGCTACAATGAGCAGTTCTTC,CASSQVSQGYNEQFF
TRBV7-2,few,-,TRBJ2-5,TGTGCCAGCAGCTTTCTAGCAGGGTCAACGATAGAGACCCAGTACTTC,CASSFLAGSTIETQYF
TRBV10-3,many,-,TRBJ2-3,TGTGCCACCTCCCCCTCCATACCAGGAGATACGCAGTATTTT,CATSPSIPGDTQYF
TRBV20-1,-,-,TRBJ2-3,TGCAGTGCTCATAGCGGAGGAACCCCGTTCACAGATACGCAGTATTTT,CSAHSGGTPFTDTQYF
TRBV7-2,few,-,TRBJ2-2,TGTGCCAGCAGCTTAGTCAGGGGAGGTGGCGGGGAGCTGTTTTTT,CASSLVRGGGGELFF
TRBV4-1,few,-,TRBJ2-7,TGCGCCAGCAGCATGGGACGGATTTCCTACGAGCAGTACTTC,CASSMGRISYEQYF
TRBV20-1,few,-,TRBJ2-4,TGCAGTGCTAGAGATATAGGGTGGAGAAACATTCAGTACTTC,CSARDIGWRNIQYF
TRBV6-1,-,TRBD2,TRBJ2-7,TGTGCCAGCAGCCCCCCCGGGCGGGAGGGCCGTGAGCAGTACTTC,CASSPPGREGREQYF
TRBV11-2,-,TRBD1,TRBJ2-7,TGTGCCAGCAGCGCTTCAGGGGGCTCCCACGAGCAGTACTTC,CASSASGGSHEQYF
TRBV7-2,few,-,TRBJ2-7,TGTGCCAGCAGCTTAGCGGGGTCATACGGCTACGAGCAGTACTTC,CASSLAGSYGYEQYF
TRBV15,-,TRBD2,TRBJ2-1,TGTGCCACCAGCCCGGGAGGGCCTGTAAGCAATGAGCAGTTCTTC,CATSPGGPVSNEQFF
TRBV6-5,-,-,TRBJ1-5,TGTGCCAGCAGTCCATGGGGCAGGGTGGGTCAGCCCCAGCATTTT,CASSPWGRVGQPQHF
TRBV28,-,TRBD2,TRBJ2-1,TGTGCCAGCAGTTACACTGTGGCGGGAGTGTTCTCCTACAATGAGCAGTTCTTC,CASSYTVAGVFSYNEQFF
TRBV20-1,few,TRBD2,TRBJ2-3,TGCAGTGCTAGAGATGGGGACGGGCTAGCGGAACTCACAGATACGCAGTATTTT,CSARDGDGLAELTDTQYF
TRBV19,-,-,TRBJ2-7,TGTGCCAGCGGGAACCTCTACGAGCAGTACTTC,CASGNLYEQYF
TRBV4-3,few,-,TRBJ2-5,TGCGCCAGCAGCCAAGATCGGGCAGGGGGGGCCAGAGAGACCCAGTACTTC,CASSQDRAGGARETQYF
TRBV5-1,-,-,TRBJ2-7,TGCGCCAGCAGCTTGGAATTGGGGGCGCGAGAGCAGTACTTC,CASSLELGAREQYF
TRBV28,-,-,TRBJ1-1,TGTGCCAGCAGTTTCCGGGGAGGCGCCACTGAAGCTTTCTTT,CASSFRGGATEAFF
TRBV4-3,many,TRBD2,TRBJ2-7,TGCGCCAGCAGCCAAGGCTGGACTAGCGAGCAGTACTTC,CASSQGWTSEQYF
TRBV29-1,few,TRBD1,TRBJ1-5,TGCAGCGTTGGGACAGGGGGATACAATCAGCCCCAGCATTTT,CSVGTGGYNQPQHF
TRBV9,many,-,TRBJ2-1,TGTGCCAGCAGCGACGGTGAGGGACCACCGAGCTTCTACAATGAGCAGTTCTTC,CASSDGEGPPSFYNEQFF
TRBV5-1,few,TRBD2,TRBJ2-7,TGCGCCAGCAGCTCAATGGGTTTAGCGGGAGGATTCTACGAGCAGTACTTC,CASSSMGLAGGFYEQYF
TRBV12-3/TRBV12-4,few,-,TRBJ1-1,TGTGCCAGCAGTTTAGTCCTCCGTAGGGGGGGAGCTTTCTTT,CASSLVLRRGGAFF
TRBV4-1,-,TRBD1,TRBJ1-1,TGCGCCAGCAGCCAAGGTACAGGGGTAATGAACACTGAAGCTTTCTTT,CASSQGTGVMNTEAFF
TRBV4-2,-,-,TRBJ1-2,TGTGCCAGCAGCGGGGCCGGGACTGGGTATGGCTACACCTTC,CASSGAGTGYGYTF
TRBV15,-,TRBD2,TRBJ2-3,TGTGCCACCAGACTGACTAGCGGGAGGGTTGGAGATACGCAGTATTTT,CATRLTSGRVGDTQYF
TRBV7-2,many,-,TRBJ2-2,TGTGCCAGCAGCTTAAGGGGGACTAACGCGAACACCGGGGAGCTGTTTTTT,CASSLRGTNANTGELFF
TRBV28,many,-,TRBJ2-7,TGTGCCAGCAGCTTCTCCTACGAGCAGTACTTC,CASSFSYEQYF
TRBV7-3,-,-,TRBJ2-5,TGTGCCAGCAGCGCTTCGCCCGTGGAGACCCAGTACTTC,CASSASPVETQYF
TRBV4-3,many,TRBD1,TRBJ2-4,TGCGCCAGCAGCCAAGTGGCTCGACAGGTCAGGGGGAAAAACATTCAGTACTTC,CASSQVARQVRGKNIQYF
TRBV4-3,few,-,TRBJ2-2,TGCGCCAGCAGCCAAGAATGGGGGAGAATTGGACACGGGGAGCTGTTTTTT,CASSQEWGRIGHGELFF
TRBV27,-,-,TRBJ2-3,TGTGCCAGCAGTTTATCCTGGGGAACAGATACGCAGTATTTT,CASSLSWGTDTQYF
TRBV4-1,-,-,TRBJ2-7,TGCGCCAGCAGCCAAGAATACAGGGACCCCTACGAGCAGTACTTC,CASSQEYRDPYEQYF
TRBV12-5,few,-,TRBJ2-5,TGTGCTAGTGGACTCGGGACGGGAGAGACCCAGTACTTC,CASGLGTGETQYF
TRBV12-3/TRBV12-4,-,-,TRBJ1-3,TGTGCCAGCAGCCAGGGGCTCCGCATATATTTT,CASSQGLRIYF
TRBV19,-,-,TRBJ1-2,TGTGCCAGTAGTATAGATCTGGGCAGATCATATGGCTACACCTTC,CASSIDLGRSYGYTF
TRBV6-4,-,-,TRBJ2-3,TGTGCCAGCAGTGATCGTCCGGGGAGCACAGATACGCAGTATTTT,CASSDRPGSTDTQYF
TRBV28,few,TRBD2,TRBJ2-7,TGTGCCAGCAGTTTGGGGACTAGCGGGCCGCCCTACGAGCAGTACTTC,CASSLGTSGPPYEQYF
TRBV4-1,-,-,TRBJ2-7,TGCGCCAGCAGCCAAGATGAGGGAGTTAGCGGCACCTACGAGCAGTACTTC,CASSQDEGVSGTYEQYF
TRBV19,-,TRBD1,TRBJ2-7,TGTGCCAGTAGTACCGGACAGGGGGCCTACGAGCAGTACTTC,CASSTGQGAYEQYF
TRBV13,-,-,TRBJ2-1,TGTGCCAGCAGCTTTGACGGACCCCGAAGCTCCTACAATGAGCAGTTCTTC,CASSFDGPRSSYNEQFF
TRBV5-6,-,-,TRBJ1-1,TGTGCCAGCAGCTTCCCCACGGCGAACACTGAAGCTTTCTTT,CASSFPTANTEAFF
TRBV5-1,many,TRBD1,TRBJ1-1,TGCGCCAGCAGCTTAACCGGGACAGCCAACACTGAAGCTTTCTTT,CASSLTGTANTEAFF
TRBV7-9,many,TRBD2,TRBJ2-7,TGTGCCAGCAGCACCGTAGCGGGAGCATTTCCTCTTTACGAGCAGTACTTC,CASSTVAGAFPLYEQYF
TRBV9,-,TRBD2,TRBJ2-7,TGTGCCAGCAGCGCAGTCCCGAGCGGGAGAGCAAACGAGCAGTACTTC,CASSAVPSGRANEQYF
TRBV19,once,-,TRBJ2-7,TGTGCCAGTAGTACAGGGGCTATCTCCTACGAGCAGTACTTC,CASSTGAISYEQYF